This TCR beta chain comes out of a study of graft-versus-host responses after intestinal transplantation. Study-wide findings and caveats: GvH clones were found in recipient marrow; some appeared first in ileum or blood. Allografts carried high graft-versus-host to host-versus-graft clonal ratios in patients having graft-donor T cell macrochimerism. The highest levels of circulating GvH clones went along with early declines in HvG clones after transplant.

TCRdb's table, derived via immunoSEQ multiplex PCR, lists solely in-frame clones and lacks some. Here the sample spans approximately 110,000 clones, more than 85% being singletons. Of note for this clone: Its target is not known.

Germline V gives CDR1 LGHNA, CDR2 YNFKEQ. The CDR3 loop spans 18 amino acids. Trimming took 1 base from V and 0 from J; bases not matched to a gene: 10. The sample in question was unstimulated CD8+ T cells sorted from spleen or lymph node cells, obtained before transplant. The chain carries TRBV4-2 and TRBJ2-7, with 9 positions matching TRBD2. This receptor was taken from a human donor who was the organ donor for an intestinal transplant. CDR3 nucleotide sequence: TGTGCCAGCAGCCAAGGACTAGCGGAAGACAAGAGCTCCTACGAGCAGTACTTC. It encodes CASSQGLAEDKSSYEQYF.